The source of this T cell receptor beta chain is a study of blood T cell repertoires in COVID-19. Across the whole study: Donors in the United States, Italy and Spain gave samples during acute or convalescent COVID-19. The analysed material was cDNA or gDNA that came from T cells, B-cell-depleted T cells, or PBMCs.

Individuals drawn from around 24 US areas were about 18 to 89 years old. Profiling relied on immunoSEQ multiplex PCR, and the TCRdb table lists in-frame clones only, not all of them. The data contain hundreds of thousands of clones, about nine tenths of them singletons. V was pared by 9 bases and J by 0 bases, with 3 bases of the junction left unmatched. Looked up from germline, CDR1 is MNHEY and CDR2 is SVGAGI. This CDR3 is built from 13 residues. The TCR sequence derives from a woman aged 45-59 years in a cohort exposed to, infected with or recovered from COVID-19 (not recorded which). Input material: PBMCs or T cells enriched from blood (not recorded which). The J gene is TRBJ1-2, the V gene TRBV6-5, with TRBD1 identical over 8 bases. The CDR3 sequence: CARPGQANYGYTF. The DNA of the CDR3 is TGTGCCAGGCCGGGACAGGCTAACTATGGCTACACCTTC.